The 17 T cell receptor beta chains presented below share a single source sample, sequenced in a study of graft-versus-host responses after intestinal transplantation. No antigen is known for these receptors. The data were produced by immunoSEQ multiplex PCR, yet TCRdb's version contains in-frame clones alone and is incomplete. The sample yields 65,000 to 90,000 clones, 91% seen once. The specimen was unstimulated CD8+ T cells sorted from spleen or lymph node cells, collected before transplant. The receptor source for this set is a human donor who was the organ donor for an intestinal transplant.

This chain connects TRBV4-1 to TRBJ2-1; no clear D gene. The germline V gene encodes CDR1 MGHRA and CDR2 YSYEKL. The V gene lost 3 bases and the J gene lost 5 bases, with 14 bases spanning the gap. The CDR3 spans 15 residues. The CDR3 reads CASSQILIPDNEQFF. As DNA, the CDR3 is TGCGCCAGCAGCCAGATTCTAATACCAGACAATGAGCAGTTCTTC.

The chain joins TRBV6-5 to TRBJ1-1, with TRBD1 as a possible D gene (6 bases). There are 13 residues in the CDR3. The germline V and J ends were trimmed by 10 bases and 5 bases, with 17 bases remaining between them. Germline CDR1 reads MNHEY; CDR2 reads SVGAGI. Here the CDR3 reads CATRGQGQTEAFF. CDR3 bases: TGTGCCACCCGGGGGCAGGGGCAGACTGAAGCTTTCTTT.

V and J are TRBV5-1 and TRBJ2-2; 11 bases are a match to TRBD2. Germline CDR1 and CDR2: SGHRS and YFSETQ. V dropped 1 base and J dropped 5; count of bases not matched to a gene: 7. The CDR3 loop spans 17 amino acids. The CDR3 DNA reads TGCGCCAGCAGCTTGTTCCTAGCGGGAGGTGATACCGGGGAGCTGTTTTTT. Protein sequence: CASSLFLAGGDTGELFF.

The chain recombines TRBV5-1 with TRBJ2-5; tentative D call: TRBD2 (6 bases). The V end was cut by 0 bases, the J end by 9 bases, with 24 bases between. CDR3 length equals 17 residues. From germline, CDR1 is SGHRS and CDR2 YFSETQ. CDR3 nucleotide sequence: TGCGCCAGCAGCTTGGCCGGGGCGGGGACCCCAAACCAGGCCCAGTACTTC. Translating it yields CASSLAGAGTPNQAQYF.

This sequence joins TRBV6-6 and TRBJ2-5; 7 nucleotides agree with TRBD2. The closer fit of TRBJ2-7 to the DNA end suggests the J call may be wrong. Per germline, CDR1 MNHNY and CDR2 SVGAGI (reference sequence). The CDR3 totals 14 residues. The DNA of the CDR3 is TGTGCCAGCAGTTACGGCGGCGGGGGCTACGAGCAGTACTTC. Its protein product is CASSYGGGGYEQYF.

The V call is TRBV19, the J call TRBJ2-6; the D is unclear. V gave up 3 bases and J gave up 1 base, with 4 bases separating them. The CDR3 has 14 residues. Germline loops: CDR1 LNHDA, CDR2 SQIVND (reference sequence). This CDR3 reads CASSMGSGANVLTF. CDR3 in DNA: TGTGCCAGTAGTATGGGGTCTGGGGCCAACGTCCTGACTTTC.

Details on this clone: This CDR3 is also generated by other DNA sequences in the sample. The rearrangement links TRBV9 to TRBJ1-5, with D tentatively TRBD1 (5 bases). Germline CDR1 reads SGDLS; CDR2 reads YYNGEE. V was pared by 2 bases and J by 2 bases, with 11 bases between. This CDR3 contains 15 residues. In nucleotides, the CDR3 is TGTGCCAGCAGCGTTGGGGGAGGAGGCAATCAGCCCCAGCATTTT. Translated, it gives CASSVGGGGNQPQHF.

The chain employs TRBV5-1 and TRBJ1-1; possible D gene TRBD1, 5 bases. The germline V and J ends were trimmed by 4 bases and 0 bases, with 10 bases remaining between them. Germline V gene sequence: CDR1 SGHRS, CDR2 YFSETQ. There are 14 residues in the CDR3. DNA for the CDR3: TGCGCCAGCAGCCTAGGGGACTTGAACACTGAAGCTTTCTTT. Translation: CASSLGDLNTEAFF. The whole variable domain, remainder taken from reference TRBV5-1 and TRBJ1-1, is KAGVTQTPRYLIKTRGQQVTLSCSPISGHRSVSWYQQTPGQGLQFLFEYFSETQRNKGNFPGRFSGRQFSNSRSEMNVSTLELGDSALYLCASSLGDLNTEAFFGQGTRLTVV.

J is TRBJ1-1 and V is TRBV5-1; possible D gene TRBD1, 6 bases. V gave up 7 bases and J gave up 1 base, with 11 bases separating them. Germline lookup yields CDR1 SGHRS and CDR2 YFSETQ. This CDR3 spans 13 amino acids. The CDR3 bases are TGCGCCAGCTCCGTGACAGGGAACACTGAAGCTTTCTTT. This sequence encodes CASSVTGNTEAFF.

J is TRBJ2-7 and V is TRBV13; the match to TRBD2 covers 11 bases. Germline CDR1 is PRHDT and CDR2 is FYEKMQ (reference sequence). V shed 0 bases, J shed 4 bases, and the junction held 2 bases outside the gene matches. The CDR3 has 15 amino acids. Here the CDR3 reads CASSLGTSGVYEQYF. As DNA, the CDR3 is TGTGCCAGCAGCTTAGGGACTAGCGGGGTTTACGAGCAGTACTTC.

V gene TRBV27 combines with J gene TRBJ2-5; 9 bases are shared with TRBD2. The J segment lost 11 bases and the V segment lost 4 bases, leaving 14 bases of the junction unmatched. CDR1 and CDR2 (germline): MNHEY, SMNVEV (reference sequence). This CDR3 has 15 amino acids. The CDR3 here is CASSSIAGAVSEQYF. The CDR3 DNA reads TGTGCCAGCAGTTCTATAGCGGGGGCTGTGAGTGAGCAGTACTTC.

The V call is TRBV7-9, the J call TRBJ1-1; no clear D. This CDR3 region has 14 residues. The V and J ends lost 5 bases and 1 base respectively, with 11 bases between them. CDR1 and CDR2 (germline): SEHNR, FQNEAQ (reference sequence). The DNA for the CDR3 is TGTGCCAGCAGCCCGACCCTGTCGAACACTGAAGCTTTCTTT. It yields the protein CASSPTLSNTEAFF.

V and J are TRBV5-1 and TRBJ2-7; D is possibly TRBD2 (6 bases). Germline CDR1 and CDR2: SGHRS and YFSETQ. The CDR3 extends over 12 amino acids. V was cut by 0 bases and J by 7 bases, with 8 bases left in between. The DNA of the CDR3 is TGCGCCAGCAGCTTGGACGGAGGGGAGCAGTACTTC. Translating gives CASSLDGGEQYF.

J is TRBJ2-2 and V is TRBV6-6, with 13 positions matching TRBD2. V shed 6 bases, J shed 3 bases, and the junction held 4 bases outside the gene matches. Germline-derived CDR1 and CDR2 are MNHNY and SVGAGI (reference sequence). The CDR3 has 16 amino acids. CDR3 coding DNA: TGTGCCAGCAGCCCCGGACTAGCGGGAGACACCGGGGAGCTGTTTTTT. Translating gives CASSPGLAGDTGELFF.

This clone was picked up one time. The chain recombines TRBV6-5 with TRBJ1-2, with 7 bases fitting TRBD1. CDR3 size: 13 residues. The V and J ends lost 5 bases and 7 bases, in that order; junction bases with no gene match: 7. Looked up from germline, CDR1 is MNHEY and CDR2 is SVGAGI. The CDR3 here is CASSDGDSTGYTF. The CDR3 DNA is TGTGCCAGCAGTGATGGGGACAGTACTGGCTACACCTTC.

This chain links TRBV19 with TRBJ1-1, with no clear D. The germline CDR1 and CDR2 sequences are LNHDA and SQIVND (reference sequence). CDR3 length equals 14 residues. Trimming shortened V by 6 bases and J by 3 bases, and 14 bases separated the two germline ends. CDR3 nucleotide sequence: TGTGCCAGTAGCTCTCCCCCGGGGTACACTGAAGCTTTCTTT. This translates into CASSSPPGYTEAFF.

V is TRBV5-1 and J is TRBJ2-6; 9 bases align to TRBD1. CDR3 length equals 19 residues. The V segment lost 4 bases and the J segment 0 bases; nucleotides outside the gene matches: 11. The germline CDR1 and CDR2 sequences are SGHRS and YFSETQ. As DNA, the CDR3 is TGCGCCAGCAGCCGAACGGCGGGACAGGGCCTCTCTGGGGCCAACGTCCTGACTTTC. It yields the protein CASSRTAGQGLSGANVLTF.